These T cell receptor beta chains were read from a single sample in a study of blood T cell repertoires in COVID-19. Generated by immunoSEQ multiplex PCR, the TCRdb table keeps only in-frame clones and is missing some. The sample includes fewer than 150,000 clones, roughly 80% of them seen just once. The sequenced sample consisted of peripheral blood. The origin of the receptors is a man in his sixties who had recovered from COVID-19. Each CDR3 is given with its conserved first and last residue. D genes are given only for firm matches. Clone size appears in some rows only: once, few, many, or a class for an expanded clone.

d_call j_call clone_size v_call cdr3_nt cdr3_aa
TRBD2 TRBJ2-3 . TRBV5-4 TGTGCCAGCAGCTTGAGGCTAGCGGGAGAAGATACGCAGTATTTT CASSLRLAGEDTQYF
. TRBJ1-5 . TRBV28 TGTGCCAGCGGTACAGTCAATCAGCCCCAGCATTTT CASGTVNQPQHF
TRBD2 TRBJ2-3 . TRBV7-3 TGTGCCAGCAGCCAACTAGCGGGAGAGACAGATACGCAGTATTTT CASSQLAGETDTQYF
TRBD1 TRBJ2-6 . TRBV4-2 TGTGCCAGCAGCCAAGATCTTGATGGGACAGGTGAACTTAGCTCTGGGGCCAACGTCCTGACTTTC CASSQDLDGTGELSSGANVLTF
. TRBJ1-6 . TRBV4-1 TGCGCCTTGCGAGTAGGGAGCTCCTATAATTCACCCCTCCACTTT CALRVGSSYNSPLHF
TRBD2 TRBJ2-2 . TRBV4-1 TGCGCCAGCAGCCTGAAGCGGGGTCCTCCTGTTGGGGAGCTGTTTTTT CASSLKRGPPVGELFF
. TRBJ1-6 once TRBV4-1 TGCGCCAGCAGCCAAGGGGTCACCGGGACACTTAATTCACCCCTCCACTTT CASSQGVTGTLNSPLHF
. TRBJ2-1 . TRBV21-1 TGTGCCAGCAGCAAATCGGGACAGGGAAGGAGAGATGAGCAGTTCTTC CASSKSGQGRRDEQFF
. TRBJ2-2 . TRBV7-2 TGTGCCAGCAGCTCCAATGGCCCGAACACCGGGGAGCTGTTTTTT CASSSNGPNTGELFF
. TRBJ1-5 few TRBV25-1 TGTGCCAGCAGTGAAACGGGCAATCAGCCCCAGCATTTT CASSETGNQPQHF
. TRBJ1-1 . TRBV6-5 TGTGCCAGCAGTTACGGGCAGACGAGCACTGAAGCTTTCTTT CASSYGQTSTEAFF
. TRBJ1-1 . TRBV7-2 TGTGCCAGCAGCATGCACCCGGGGTGGGCTGAAGCTTTCTTT CASSMHPGWAEAFF
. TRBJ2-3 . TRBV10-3 TGTGCCATCAGTGAGGGAGGAAGCGGCAATACCCCAGATACGCAGTATTTT CAISEGGSGNTPDTQYF
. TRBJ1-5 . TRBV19 TGTGCCAGTAGTTTCGGCGGGCCCCAGCATTTT CASSFGGPQHF
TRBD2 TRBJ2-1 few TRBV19 TGTGCCAGTAGTATAGAGGCTAGCGGGGGATACAATGAGCAGTTCTTC CASSIEASGGYNEQFF
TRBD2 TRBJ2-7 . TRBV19 TGTGCCAGTAGTATAGGGGAGGGAGAGGCGTACGAGCAGTACTTC CASSIGEGEAYEQYF
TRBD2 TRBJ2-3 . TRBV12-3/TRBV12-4 TGTGCCAGCAGTCCCGGGGGGTTGGATACGCAGTATTTT CASSPGGLDTQYF
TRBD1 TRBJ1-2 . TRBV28 TGTGCCAGCAGTACCGGGACAGCCCAGGGCTACACCTTC CASSTGTAQGYTF
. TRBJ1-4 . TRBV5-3 TGTGCAGAAGCTCCGCCAGGTGCAACTAATGAAAAACTGTTTTTT CAEAPPGATNEKLFF
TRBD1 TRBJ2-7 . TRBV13 TGTGCCAGCAGCTCTTACAGGGGGCGATACGAGCAGTACTTC CASSSYRGRYEQYF
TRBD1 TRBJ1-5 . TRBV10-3 TGTGCCACTCCGACAGGGGACAATCAGCCCCAGCATTTT CATPTGDNQPQHF
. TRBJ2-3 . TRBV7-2 TGTGCCAGCAGCTCGCCGACGACTAGCACAGATACGCAGTATTTT CASSSPTTSTDTQYF
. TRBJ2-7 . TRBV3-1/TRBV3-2 TGTGCCAGCAGCCCGTCACCTACGGGGGTCTACGAGCAGTACTTC CASSPSPTGVYEQYF
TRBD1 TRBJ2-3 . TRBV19 TGTGCCAGTAGTCCGGGACAGGGGATGACAGATACGCAGTATTTT CASSPGQGMTDTQYF
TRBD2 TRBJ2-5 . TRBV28 TGTGCCAGTCGCGGGGGGTTCCAAGAGACCCAGTACTTC CASRGGFQETQYF
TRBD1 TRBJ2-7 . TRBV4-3 TGCGCCAGCAGCCACGATACCGGGACAGAAACACCCTACGAGCAGTACTTC CASSHDTGTETPYEQYF
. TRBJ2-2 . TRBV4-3 TGCGCCAGCAGCCAAGCAGGGGAAGTCGGGGAGCTGTTTTTT CASSQAGEVGELFF
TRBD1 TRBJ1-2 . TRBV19 TGTGCCAGTAGTATGGCAAGGGGGCTTGGTGGCTACACCTTC CASSMARGLGGYTF
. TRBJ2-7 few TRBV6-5 TGTGCCAGCAGTTTAGCTCTCTCCTACGAGCAGTACTTC CASSLALSYEQYF
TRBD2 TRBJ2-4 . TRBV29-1 TGCAGCGTTATACCAGCGGGGGCCGGGGACATTCAGTACTTC CSVIPAGAGDIQYF
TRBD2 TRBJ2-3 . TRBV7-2 TGTGCCAGCAGCGATAGGACGGGGGGGGATACGCAGTATTTT CASSDRTGGDTQYF
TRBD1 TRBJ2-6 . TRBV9 TGTGCCAGCAGCCCCCAGACAGGGGCGGACTTCTCTGGGGCCAACGTCCTGACTTTC CASSPQTGADFSGANVLTF
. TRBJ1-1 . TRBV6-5 TGTGCCAGCAGCCAAAACAGAAACACTGAAGCTTTCTTT CASSQNRNTEAFF
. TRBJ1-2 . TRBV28 TGTGCCAGCAGTGGCCGGGACACCTTAAGAGGCTACACCTTC CASSGRDTLRGYTF
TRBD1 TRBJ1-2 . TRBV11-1 TGTGCCAGCAGCTTAGGAGCAGGGGGCTGGTATGGCTACACCTTC CASSLGAGGWYGYTF
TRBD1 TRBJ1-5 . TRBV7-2 TGTGCCAGCAGTATAGGGGGCGATGGCAATCAGCCCCAGCATTTT CASSIGGDGNQPQHF
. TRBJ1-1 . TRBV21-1 TGTGCCAGCAGCAAACGCCGCGGGGGGATCACTGAAGCTTTCTTT CASSKRRGGITEAFF
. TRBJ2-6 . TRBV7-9 TGTGCCAGCAGCTTAGCTGTCGATAGCTCTGGGGCCAACGTCCTGACTTTC CASSLAVDSSGANVLTF
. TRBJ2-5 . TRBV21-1 TGTGCCAGCAGCAAAGAGTCGCGACTGGAGACCCAGTACTTC CASSKESRLETQYF
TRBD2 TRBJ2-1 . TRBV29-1 TGCAGCGTTGAGGCTAGCGGGAGTTACAATGAGCAGTTCTTC CSVEASGSYNEQFF
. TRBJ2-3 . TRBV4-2 TGTGCCAGCAGCCTATACGGAGGAGATACGCAGTATTTT CASSLYGGDTQYF
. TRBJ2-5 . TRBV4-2 TGTGCCAGCAGCCAGACGGCGGGGAGACAAGAGACCCAGTACTTC CASSQTAGRQETQYF
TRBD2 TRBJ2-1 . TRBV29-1 TGCAGCGTTGTGGTAGCGGGAGTTGGAGAGCAGTTCTTC CSVVVAGVGEQFF
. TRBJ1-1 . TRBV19 TGTGCCAGTAGTATACCAGGGTTCACTGAAGCTTTCTTT CASSIPGFTEAFF
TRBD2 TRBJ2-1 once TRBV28 TGTGCCAGCCGACTAGCGGGAGAGAGTACCTACAATGAGCAGTTCTTC CASRLAGESTYNEQFF
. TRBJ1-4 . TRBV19 TGTGCCAGTAGTATTATGGCTGCTAATGAAAAACTGTTTTTT CASSIMAANEKLFF
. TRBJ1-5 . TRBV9 TGTGCCAGCAGGTCCGGGACTCGCGGCAATCAGCCCCAGCATTTT CASRSGTRGNQPQHF
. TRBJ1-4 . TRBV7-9 TGTGCCAGCAGACTCAATGCAGGGACTAATGAAAAACTGTTTTTT CASRLNAGTNEKLFF